The 24 T cell receptor beta chains in this list originate from one sample, sequenced in a study of blood T cell repertoires in COVID-19. TCRdb keeps only in-frame clones here, not all; method: immunoSEQ multiplex PCR. The sample records over 100,000 clones, less than 90% being singletons. The sequencing sample was made of PBMCs or T cells enriched from blood (not recorded which). These receptors were obtained from a woman under 40 who had recovered from COVID-19.

In this sample, this clone turned up once. The J gene is TRBJ2-3, the V gene TRBV3-1 (or the pseudogene TRBV3-2), with TRBD2 identical over 8 bases. V lost 1 base to trimming and J lost 6 bases; unmatched junction nucleotides: 6. Germline values: CDR1 LGHDT, CDR2 YNNKEL (reference sequence). This CDR3 is 15 amino acids long. CDR3 nucleotide sequence: TGTGCCAGCAGCCAAGGCGGGGGGAGATCCGATACGCAGTATTTT. It specifies CASSQGGGRSDTQYF.

The chain combines TRBV3-1 (or the pseudogene TRBV3-2) with TRBJ1-2; tentatively, D is TRBD1 (5 bases). V lost 3 bases and J 0 bases, leaving 8 bases between the germline ends. Germline V CDR1 and CDR2: LGHDT, YNNKEL (reference sequence). This CDR3 has 14 amino acids. This chain's CDR3 is CASSQSRANYGYTF. DNA of the CDR3: TGTGCCAGCAGCCAGAGCAGGGCTAACTATGGCTACACCTTC.

This rearrangement joins TRBV6-2 or TRBV6-3 to TRBJ1-2, with 7 bases identical to TRBD1. This CDR3 has 17 residues. The V and J ends lost 5 bases and 6 bases, in that order; junction bases with no gene match: 18. Per germline, CDR1 MNHEY and CDR2 SVGEGT. The CDR3 is CASSHFRQGMISDGYTF. As DNA, the CDR3 is TGTGCCAGCAGTCATTTCAGACAGGGAATGATTTCGGATGGCTACACCTTC.

The J gene is TRBJ1-2, the V gene TRBV6-6, with D possibly matching TRBD1 (5 bases). Germline assignment: CDR1 MNHNY and CDR2 SVGAGI (reference sequence). This CDR3 contains 13 residues. Trimming shortened V by 6 bases and J by 8 bases, and 16 bases separated the two germline ends. This CDR3 reads CASRTGTLSGYTF. The CDR3 coding sequence is TGTGCCAGCAGAACCGGGACTCTATCCGGCTACACCTTC.

CDR3 DNA sequence: TGCGCCAGCAGCTTGCTTTGGACTAGCAATGCCAAAAACATTCAGTACTTC. Protein product: CASSLLWTSNAKNIQYF. The chain has TRBV5-1 and TRBJ2-4, with 8 bases identical to TRBD2. CDR1 is SGHRS and CDR2 is YFSETQ in the germline V gene. V dropped 1 base and J dropped 1; count of bases not matched to a gene: 7. The CDR3 has 17 residues. The full variable domain, its missing parts supplied by reference TRBV5-1 and TRBJ2-4, is KAGVTQTPRYLIKTRGQQVTLSCSPISGHRSVSWYQQTPGQGLQFLFEYFSETQRNKGNFPGRFSGRQFSNSRSEMNVSTLELGDSALYLCASSLLWTSNAKNIQYFGAGTRLSVL.

CDR3 sequence reads: CASSPTSGSHNEQFF. DNA for the CDR3: TGCGCCAGCAGCCCGACTAGCGGGAGCCACAATGAGCAGTTCTTC. This chain uses TRBV5-1 with TRBJ2-1, with 12 bases aligning to TRBD2. V was clipped by 4 bases and J by 5 bases; unmatched bases: 4. The CDR3 is 15 residues long. Germline V gene sequence: CDR1 SGHRS, CDR2 YFSETQ.

The chain couples TRBV7-9 to TRBJ1-2; TRBD1 matches at 12 bases. The CDR3 contains 15 residues. J was trimmed by 7 bases and V by 5 bases; bases with no gene match: 8. The germline CDR1 and CDR2 sequences are SEHNR and FQNEAQ (reference sequence). DNA of the CDR3: TGTGCCAGCAGCCTTTCGGGACAGGGGGCCGGTGGCTACACCTTC. This sequence encodes CASSLSGQGAGGYTF. Combining the CDR3 with reference TRBV7-9 and TRBJ1-2 gives the whole variable domain DTGVSQNPRHKITKRGQNVTFRCDPISEHNRLYWYRQTLGQGPEFLTYFQNEAQLEKSRLLSDRFSAERPKGSFSTLEIQRTEQGDSAMYLCASSLSGQGAGGYTFGSGTRLTVV.

The V gene is TRBV5-4, the J gene TRBJ2-1, with 9 bases lining up with TRBD1. The germline V gene encodes CDR1 SGHNT and CDR2 YYREEE (reference sequence). The CDR3 sequence is 13 residues long. The V and J ends lost 1 base and 9 bases, in that order; junction bases with no gene match: 2. CDR3 loop: CASSLLGQGEQFF. The CDR3 nucleotides are TGTGCCAGCAGCTTGTTGGGACAGGGTGAGCAGTTCTTC.

This clone was seen a single time. This chain uses TRBV6-4 with TRBJ2-3, with 10 bases aligning to TRBD2. There are 16 residues in the CDR3. The germline V gene encodes CDR1 MRHNA and CDR2 SNTAGT. V trimming: 4 bases; J trimming: 1 base; junction bases outside the gene matches: 5. CDR3 sequence (DNA): TGTGCCAGCAGTGCCACCGGGACTAGCGGCACAGATACGCAGTATTTT. Amino acid sequence: CASSATGTSGTDTQYF.

This CDR3 is CASSLQGAGYEQYF. In DNA form, the CDR3 reads TGTGCCAGCTCACTTCAGGGGGCGGGCTACGAGCAGTACTTC. The chain links TRBV18 to TRBJ2-7, with 8 bases that match TRBD1. Germline V gene lookup returns CDR1 KGHSH and CDR2 LQKENI. This CDR3 is built from 14 residues. V shed 4 bases and J 3 bases; nucleotides not matched to a gene: 5.

The chain has TRBV6-5 and TRBJ1-5, with D tentatively TRBD1 (5 bases). CDR1 is MNHEY and CDR2 is SVGAGI in the germline V gene. CDR3 length equals 14 residues. Deletions cut 7 bases from V and 0 bases from J, with 10 bases between. CDR3 DNA: TGTGCCAGCAACTCGGGACTTAGCAATCAGCCCCAGCATTTT. Translation gives CASNSGLSNQPQHF.

This chain links TRBV6-1 with TRBJ1-1; D is possibly TRBD1 (5 bases). V shed 1 base and J shed 11 bases, with 8 bases lying between them. There are 11 residues in the CDR3. Germline V gene sequence: CDR1 MNHNS, CDR2 SASEGT. Written as DNA, the CDR3 is TGTGCCAGCAGTGAAGTGACAGAGGCTTTCTTT. It encodes CASSEVTEAFF.

This rearrangement joins TRBV5-1 to TRBJ2-7, with D possibly TRBD2 on 6 matching bases. The CDR3 spans 14 residues. Trimming took 2 bases from V and 2 from J, leaving 11 bases between them. Germline V gives CDR1 SGHRS, CDR2 YFSETQ. For the CDR3, the DNA is TGCGCCAGCAGCTTTTCAGGGACTGCCTACGAGCAGTACTTC. Its translation is CASSFSGTAYEQYF.

The chain couples TRBV9 to TRBJ2-7; possible D gene TRBD1, 6 bases. The CDR3 sequence is 15 residues long. CDR1 is SGDLS, CDR2 YYNGEE, per germline. V lost 0 bases, J lost 3 bases, and 13 bases lay in between. The CDR3 reads CASSVAPGASYEQYF. CDR3 DNA sequence: TGTGCCAGCAGCGTAGCTCCAGGGGCAAGCTACGAGCAGTACTTC.

This chain links TRBV15 with TRBJ2-7, with 7 bases fitting TRBD2. The germline gives CDR1 LNHNV, CDR2 YYDKDF (reference sequence). CDR3 length: 14 amino acids. V lost 6 bases, J lost 0 bases, and 5 bases stayed unmatched. The CDR3 reads CATRASGNSYEQYF. CDR3 bases: TGTGCCACCAGGGCTAGCGGAAACTCCTACGAGCAGTACTTC.

This chain connects TRBV28 to TRBJ1-2; weak D call: TRBD1 (5 bases). Per germline, CDR1 MDHEN and CDR2 SYDVKM. The germline V and J ends were trimmed by 3 bases and 3 bases, with 11 bases remaining between them. The CDR3 extends over 14 amino acids. DNA for the CDR3: TGTGCCAGCAGTTTGGCGGGGCGCTACTATGGCTACACCTTC. Translating it yields CASSLAGRYYGYTF.

J is TRBJ2-7 and V is TRBV28; 15 bases align to TRBD2. The V segment lost 2 bases and the J segment 5 bases; nucleotides outside the gene matches: 4. Germline V gene sequence: CDR1 MDHEN, CDR2 SYDVKM. The CDR3 loop spans 16 amino acids. CDR3 bases: TGTGCCAGCAGTTTAGCGGGACTAGCGGGAGGAGACGAGCAGTACTTC. It yields the protein CASSLAGLAGGDEQYF.

The chain joins TRBV3-1 (or the pseudogene TRBV3-2) to TRBJ1-1; 8 positions agree with TRBD1. The ends lost 3 bases at V and 5 bases at J; junction bases unmatched: 5. This CDR3 contains 14 residues. Germline V gene data show CDR1 as LGHDT and CDR2 as YNNKEL (reference sequence). Here the CDR3 DNA reads TGTGCCAGCAGCCACCGGGACAGGAAAACTGAAGCTTTCTTT. Amino acid sequence: CASSHRDRKTEAFF.

The chain joins TRBV6-5 to TRBJ1-5; no definite D call. Trimming took off 5 bases at V and 3 bases at J, with 11 bases between the two ends. The length of the CDR3 is 14 residues. CDR1 is MNHEY and CDR2 is SVGAGI in the germline V gene. The CDR3 spells CASSKTRTNQPQHF. The CDR3 bases are TGTGCCAGCAGTAAAACACGTACCAATCAGCCCCAGCATTTT.

The chain carries TRBV5-5 and TRBJ2-1; 12 positions agree with TRBD2. V lost 7 bases, J lost 9 bases, and 11 bases stayed unmatched. The CDR3 length is 15 residues. Germline V gene lookup returns CDR1 SGHKS and CDR2 YYEKEE (reference sequence). This CDR3 reads CASRPSGRAIGEQFF. The CDR3 coding sequence is TGTGCCAGCCGACCTAGCGGGAGGGCCATCGGTGAGCAGTTCTTC.

This clone is a singleton in its sample. The V call is TRBV4-3, the J call TRBJ2-7, with 9 positions matching TRBD1. Germline V gene lookup returns CDR1 LGHNA and CDR2 YSLEER. V lost 2 bases, J lost 4 bases, and 9 bases stayed unmatched. CDR3 size: 16 residues. Here the CDR3 reads CASSQYATGGSYEQYF. The CDR3 region has the DNA TGCGCCAGCAGCCAATACGCAACAGGGGGCTCGTACGAGCAGTACTTC.

The chain links TRBV27 to TRBJ2-7, with TRBD2 matching 12 bases. The CDR3 totals 15 residues. The germline V gene has CDR1 MNHEY and CDR2 SMNVEV (reference sequence). V dropped 6 bases and J dropped 0; count of bases not matched to a gene: 3. Here the CDR3 reads CASSLAGGGSYEQYF. In nucleotides, the CDR3 is TGTGCCAGCAGCCTAGCGGGAGGGGGCTCCTACGAGCAGTACTTC.

The rearrangement links TRBV18 to TRBJ1-5; the D gene is possibly TRBD1 (5 bases). V gave up 3 bases and J gave up 4 bases, with 16 bases separating them. Germline lookup yields CDR1 KGHSH and CDR2 LQKENI. The CDR3 consists of 16 residues. The CDR3 DNA sequence: TGTGCCAGCTCACCGGCCCCCCAAGGGGCGAATCAGCCCCAGCATTTT. Protein product: CASSPAPQGANQPQHF. Looking up the rest from reference TRBV18 and TRBJ1-5 gives the full variable domain: NAGVMQNPRHLVRRRGQEARLRCSPMKGHSHVYWYRQLPEEGLKFMVYLQKENIIDESGMPKERFSAEFPKEGPSILRIQQVVRGDSAAYFCASSPAPQGANQPQHFGDGTRLSIL.

The chain links TRBV4-1 to TRBJ1-2; 7 bases are shared with TRBD1. Germline lookup yields CDR1 MGHRA and CDR2 YSYEKL. With V trimmed by 2 bases and J by 7 bases, 10 bases remained unmatched. The length of the CDR3 is 15 residues. This CDR3 reads CASSQRTGSASGYTF. CDR3 bases: TGCGCCAGCAGCCAAAGGACAGGCAGCGCGAGTGGCTACACCTTC.